The 8 T cell receptor beta chains reported below all come from one sample, sequenced in a study of T cells in Graves' hyperthyroidism and ophthalmopathy. Amplification targeted TCR beta CDR3 regions from RNA transcripts. The primer set for the first-round RT-PCR of the TCR CDR3 was HTBI. A single record per CDR3 protein comes from TCRdb applying MiXCR to the multiplex PCR reads. The sample has hundreds of thousands of distinct CDR3 sequences; 13% to 15% are singletons. The material sequenced was blood. The receptors shown here come from a woman between 35 and 50 years old with Graves' hyperthyroidism.

The chain has TRBV4-1 and TRBJ2-7, with D possibly being TRBD1 or TRBD2 (6 bases each). Trimming removed 4 bases at V and 1 base at J, with 14 bases between. The CDR3 loop spans 15 amino acids. Germline-derived CDR1 and CDR2 are MGHRA and YSYEKL. CDR3 in DNA: TGCGCCAGCAGCCGAGCACAGGGAGGATCCTACGAGCAGTACTTC. This gives the protein CASSRAQGGSYEQYF.

This clonotype was recorded many times. The genes are TRBV18 and TRBJ2-3, with TRBD1 as a possible D gene (6 bases). The CDR3 sequence is 16 residues long. The V gene's germline CDR1 is KGHSH and CDR2 LQKENI. The V end lost 0 bases, the J end lost 2 bases, and 12 bases lay between the germline ends. The CDR3 nucleotides are TGTGCCAGCTCACCACCGTTGGGGGCGGACACAGATACGCAGTATTTT. It translates to CASSPPLGADTDTQYF.

In its sample, this clonotype was seen many times. In DNA form, the CDR3 reads TGTGCCAGCAGCCAGGAATCGACAGCTAACTATGGCTACACCTTC. Residues: CASSQESTANYGYTF. J is TRBJ1-2 and V is TRBV3-1, with D possibly TRBD1 on 5 matching bases. This CDR3 contains 15 residues. Trimming shortened V by 3 bases and J by 0 bases, and 11 bases separated the two germline ends. Germline V gives CDR1 LGHDT, CDR2 YNNKEL (reference sequence).

This clonotype was seen many times. This CDR3 reads CASSQDWLADYEQYF. The CDR3, as DNA: TGTGCCAGCAGCCAAGATTGGCTAGCCGACTACGAGCAGTACTTC. The chain combines TRBV4-2 with TRBJ2-7; D possibly corresponds to TRBD2 (5 bases). V dropped 0 bases and J dropped 3 bases, with 12 bases sitting between them. The CDR3 consists of 15 residues. Germline V gene lookup returns CDR1 LGHNA and CDR2 YNFKEQ.

This clonotype has ten or more counts. CDR3 nucleotide sequence: TGTGCCAGCAGTTACTCGATGGGTAGCGGTCCCTACAATGAGCAGTTCTTC. The encoded protein is CASSYSMGSGPYNEQFF. The chain is built from TRBV6-5 and TRBJ2-1; a possible D gene is TRBD2 (6 bases). The CDR3 is 17 residues long. Trimming took 0 bases from V and 2 from J, leaving 14 bases between them. Germline CDR1 MNHEY, CDR2 SVGAGI.

The CDR3 is CASIGDGGNYNEQFF. CDR3 in DNA: TGTGCCAGCATTGGGGACGGCGGGAATTACAATGAGCAGTTCTTC. The rearrangement joins TRBV6-1 to TRBJ2-1, with TRBD2 as a possible D gene (6 bases). Trimming pared 7 bases from V and 4 bases from J, leaving 17 bases between. Germline CDR1 reads MNHNS; CDR2 reads SASEGT. The CDR3 is 15 amino acids.

This clonotype was detected a few times. The chain joins TRBV5-1 to TRBJ2-3; D not resolved. V was pared by 7 bases and J by 1 base, with 13 bases between. Per germline, CDR1 SGHRS and CDR2 YFSETQ. The CDR3 has 14 residues. Here the CDR3 DNA reads TGCGCCAGCTCGGACGGTGGGGGCACAGATACGCAGTATTTT. Its translation is CASSDGGGTDTQYF.

The rearrangement uses TRBV6-2 or TRBV6-3 and TRBJ2-3; D is unclear. CDR1 and CDR2 (germline): MNHEY, SVGEGT. With 2 bases removed from V and 5 bases from J, the gap between germline ends came to 8 bases. This CDR3 is built from 13 residues. The chain's CDR3 is CASSYPLGDTQYF. CDR3 coding DNA: TGTGCCAGCAGTTACCCCCTCGGAGATACGCAGTATTTT.